The 19 T cell receptor beta chains below were found in one sample sequenced in a study of blood T cell repertoires in COVID-19. Some clones are missing from TCRdb's copy, which holds only in-frame ones; the method was immunoSEQ multiplex PCR. The table shows roughly 160,000 clones, with about four fifths occurring only once. Sequencing was performed on peripheral blood. These receptors originate from a man between 65 and 79 years old with active or convalescent COVID-19.

The CDR3 DNA is TGTGCCAGCAGTCCCCTAAGTAGAGGGCCAGATACGCAGTATTTT. Protein: CASSPLSRGPDTQYF. This chain joins TRBV6-5 and TRBJ2-3, with TRBD2 as a possible D gene (5 bases). There are 15 residues in the CDR3. Germline V gene lookup returns CDR1 MNHEY and CDR2 SVGAGI. The V and J ends lost 5 bases and 4 bases respectively, with 16 bases between them.

V gene TRBV27 combines with J gene TRBJ2-7; 9 positions match TRBD2. The CDR3 extends over 16 amino acids. From germline, CDR1 is MNHEY and CDR2 SMNVEV (reference sequence). V dropped 6 bases and J dropped 5; count of bases not matched to a gene: 14. The CDR3: CASSSFPREGRNEQYF. The CDR3 nucleotides read TGTGCCAGCAGCAGTTTTCCGCGGGAGGGCCGGAACGAGCAGTACTTC.

This rearrangement joins TRBV3-1 (or the pseudogene TRBV3-2) to TRBJ2-7; 8 bases match TRBD1. This CDR3 has 17 amino acids. Losses at the gene ends were 1 base for V and 1 base for J; bases not matched to a gene: 9. CDR1 is LGHDT, CDR2 YNNKEL, per germline (reference sequence). CDR3 region: CASSQVARQGSSYEQYF. DNA for the CDR3: TGTGCCAGCAGCCAAGTAGCTCGACAGGGGAGTTCCTACGAGCAGTACTTC.

The chain joins TRBV19 to TRBJ1-2, with D maybe TRBD1 (5 bases). CDR1 LNHDA and CDR2 SQIVND come from the germline V gene (reference sequence). The CDR3 extends over 16 amino acids. The V end lost 5 bases, the J end lost 2 bases, and 18 bases lay between the germline ends. The CDR3 region has the DNA TGTGCCAGTAGTCCCCGGGGGATACTTGAAAACTATGGCTACACCTTC. Its protein product is CASSPRGILENYGYTF. Drawing the rest from reference TRBV19 and TRBJ1-2, the complete variable domain is DGGITQSPKYLFRKEGQNVTLSCEQNLNHDAMYWYRQDPGQGLRLIYYSQIVNDFQKGDIAEGYSVSREKKESFPLTVTSAQKNPTAFYLCASSPRGILENYGYTFGSGTRLTVV.

The genes are TRBV5-6 and TRBJ1-1; tentatively, D is TRBD1 (6 bases). In germline, CDR1 is SGHDT, CDR2 YYEEEE. The CDR3 consists of 15 residues. Trimming shortened V by 0 bases and J by 4 bases, and 13 bases separated the two germline ends. The CDR3 is CASSLGWGLLTEAFF. The CDR3 DNA is TGTGCCAGCAGCTTGGGTTGGGGGCTTCTCACTGAAGCTTTCTTT. Based on the CDR3 plus reference TRBV5-6 and TRBJ1-1, the full variable domain is DAGVTQSPTHLIKTRGQQVTLRCSPKSGHDTVSWYQQALGQGPQFIFQYYEEEERQRGNFPDRFSGHQFPNYSSELNVNALLLGDSALYLCASSLGWGLLTEAFFGQGTRLTVV.

The chain couples TRBV28 to TRBJ2-5, with TRBD1 matching over 8 bases. Looked up from germline, CDR1 is MDHEN and CDR2 is SYDVKM. The CDR3 is 15 residues long. With V trimmed by 5 bases and J by 2 bases, 7 bases remained unmatched. The CDR3 is CASSRPDREQETQYF. CDR3 sequence (DNA): TGTGCCAGCAGTCGTCCGGACAGGGAACAAGAGACCCAGTACTTC.

The chain carries TRBV5-4 and TRBJ1-5, with TRBD1 matching over 7 bases. This CDR3 comprises 14 residues. V shed 3 bases, J shed 6 bases, and the junction held 6 bases outside the gene matches. Germline V CDR1 and CDR2: SGHNT, YYREEE (reference sequence). The CDR3 is CASSSDRVGQPQHF. CDR3 in DNA: TGTGCCAGCAGCTCTGACAGGGTGGGTCAGCCCCAGCATTTT.

V is TRBV5-1 and J is TRBJ2-1, with TRBD2 matching over 8 bases. The J segment lost 2 bases and the V segment lost 1 base, leaving 2 bases of the junction unmatched. The CDR3 extends over 15 amino acids. Germline loops: CDR1 SGHRS, CDR2 YFSETQ. CDR3 nucleotides: TGCGCCAGCAGCTTGCTCGGGGGGGCCTACAATGAGCAGTTCTTC. It is translated as CASSLLGGAYNEQFF.

The V call is TRBV6-5, the J call TRBJ2-3; D perhaps matches TRBD1 (7 bases). CDR1 is MNHEY and CDR2 is SVGAGI in the germline V gene. This CDR3 comprises 14 residues. With 5 bases removed from V and 4 bases from J, the gap between germline ends came to 13 bases. Here the CDR3 DNA reads TGTGCCAGCAGTCCCCAGGGGGGACCAGATACGCAGTATTTT. It yields the protein CASSPQGGPDTQYF.

V and J are TRBV5-1 and TRBJ2-5; possible D gene TRBD2, 5 bases. This CDR3 region has 16 residues. V lost 4 bases and J 2 bases, leaving 18 bases between the germline ends. The germline V gene has CDR1 SGHRS and CDR2 YFSETQ. The CDR3 region has the DNA TGCGCCAGCAGCCCCTACCCGCTAAGGACTCAAGAGACCCAGTACTTC. Translating it yields CASSPYPLRTQETQYF.

V gene TRBV5-1 combines with J gene TRBJ2-4; 15 bases fit TRBD2. CDR3 length: 18 residues. Germline values: CDR1 SGHRS, CDR2 YFSETQ. Losses at the gene ends were 6 bases for V and 2 bases for J; bases not matched to a gene: 9. The CDR3 loop is CASTTGTSGRRSKNIQYF. DNA for the CDR3: TGCGCCAGCACCACCGGGACTAGCGGGAGGAGGTCCAAAAACATTCAGTACTTC.

The chain has TRBV24-1 and TRBJ2-3; TRBD2 matches 12 bases. Trimming removed 12 bases from V and 0 bases from J; junction bases left unmatched: 6. This CDR3 region has 15 residues. Germline CDR1 KGHDR, CDR2 SFDVKD. This CDR3 is CAAGTSGRSTDTQYF. CDR3 sequence (DNA): TGTGCCGCCGGCACTAGCGGGAGGAGCACAGATACGCAGTATTTT.

This clone came up once. The chain joins TRBV18 to TRBJ1-5; 7 nucleotides align to TRBD1. The CDR3 consists of 17 residues. V gave up 0 bases and J gave up 5 bases; unmatched junction bases: 10. Per germline, CDR1 KGHSH and CDR2 LQKENI. The CDR3 loop reads CASSPPGTPQGDQPQHF. Written as DNA, the CDR3 is TGTGCCAGCTCACCACCTGGGACACCTCAGGGGGATCAGCCCCAGCATTTT.

This clone appeared many times. The chain recombines TRBV27 with TRBJ2-2; the match to TRBD2 covers 12 bases. The germline V gene has CDR1 MNHEY and CDR2 SMNVEV (reference sequence). Trimming cost V 10 bases and J 6 bases; bases outside gene matches: 3. There are 13 residues in the CDR3. CDR3 loop: CATRTSGAGELFF. DNA for the CDR3: TGTGCCACCAGGACTAGCGGGGCCGGGGAGCTGTTTTTT.

The chain couples TRBV4-1 to TRBJ1-2; D may be TRBD1 (5 bases). The CDR3 is made up of 14 amino acids. Trimming removed 7 bases from V and 0 bases from J, with 12 bases in between. CDR1 is MGHRA, CDR2 YSYEKL, per germline. The CDR3 region has the DNA TGCGCCAGCAACCGACTGACAGCTAACTATGGCTACACCTTC. Residues: CASNRLTANYGYTF.

The gene calls are TRBV5-4 and TRBJ1-3; 8 bases are shared with TRBD1. CDR1 is SGHNT, CDR2 YYREEE, per germline (reference sequence). Trimming at V came to 0 bases and at J to 4 bases, leaving 3 bases not matched to a gene. The CDR3 runs to 15 residues. This chain's CDR3 is CASSLDRGAGNTIYF. In nucleotides, the CDR3 is TGTGCCAGCAGCTTGGACAGGGGGGCCGGAAACACCATATATTTT.

The chain joins TRBV27 to TRBJ1-1; TRBD1 agrees at 9 bases. With 8 bases clipped from V and 5 bases from J, the junction kept 12 bases outside the gene matches. Looked up from germline, CDR1 is MNHEY and CDR2 is SMNVEV (reference sequence). The CDR3 is 15 residues long. The CDR3 loop is CASHRGPYPGTEAFF. In DNA form, the CDR3 reads TGTGCCAGCCACAGGGGGCCCTACCCGGGGACTGAAGCTTTCTTT.

The J gene is TRBJ2-5, the V gene TRBV7-2; TRBD2 matches 9 bases. CDR1 and CDR2 from the germline V gene are SGHTA and FQGNSA. The J segment lost 3 bases and the V segment lost 5 bases, leaving 4 bases of the junction unmatched. This CDR3 is built from 14 residues. DNA of the CDR3: TGTGCCAGCAGCATCTCTAGCGGGAAAGAGACCCAGTACTTC. This translates into CASSISSGKETQYF.

The chain joins TRBV9 to TRBJ2-7; D might be TRBD1 (6 bases). The germline V gene encodes CDR1 SGDLS and CDR2 YYNGEE. CDR3 length equals 14 residues. V gave up 3 bases and J gave up 5 bases, with 15 bases separating them. The CDR3 protein is CASSAGHPRDEQYF. DNA of the CDR3: TGTGCCAGCAGCGCGGGACACCCAAGGGACGAGCAGTACTTC.